The clone carrying this TCR beta chain was recorded only once. This entry comes from a study of control samples from healthy donors and cancer patients. The germline V and J ends were trimmed by 2 bases and 7 bases, with 12 bases remaining between them. CDR1 and CDR2 (germline): GTSNPN, SVGIG (reference sequence). This CDR3 spans 13 amino acids. Produced via immunoSEQ multiplex PCR; TCRdb's table is partial and in-frame only. Of about 160,000 clones in the sample, around 94% were seen once. Sequencing was carried out using PBMCs. V and J are TRBV30 and TRBJ1-5; tentatively, D is TRBD1 (5 bases). The clonotype comes from a man in his sixties with colorectal cancer. The CDR3 protein is CAWSLGVSQPQHF. Here the CDR3 DNA reads TGTGCCTGGAGTTTGGGGGTTTCGCAGCCCCAGCATTTT.